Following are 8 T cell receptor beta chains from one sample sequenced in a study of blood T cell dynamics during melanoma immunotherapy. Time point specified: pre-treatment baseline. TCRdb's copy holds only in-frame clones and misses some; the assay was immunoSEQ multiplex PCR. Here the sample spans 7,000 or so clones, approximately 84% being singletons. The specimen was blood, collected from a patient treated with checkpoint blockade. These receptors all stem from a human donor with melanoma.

The CDR3 here is CASSLGGSSQPQHF. Here the CDR3 DNA reads TGTGCCAGCAGCTTAGGGGGGTCTAGTCAGCCCCAGCATTTT. V gene TRBV7-2 combines with J gene TRBJ1-5, with D perhaps TRBD1 (5 bases). Germline loops: CDR1 SGHTA, CDR2 FQGNSA. The CDR3 has 14 amino acids. Trimming left V 1 base short and J 6 bases short, with 10 bases between.

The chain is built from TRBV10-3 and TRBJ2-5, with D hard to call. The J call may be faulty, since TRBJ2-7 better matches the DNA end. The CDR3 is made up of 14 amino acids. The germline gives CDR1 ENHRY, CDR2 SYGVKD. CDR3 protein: CAISELVVGYEQYF. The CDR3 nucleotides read TGTGCCATCAGTGAGCTCGTAGTTGGCTACGAGCAGTACTTC.

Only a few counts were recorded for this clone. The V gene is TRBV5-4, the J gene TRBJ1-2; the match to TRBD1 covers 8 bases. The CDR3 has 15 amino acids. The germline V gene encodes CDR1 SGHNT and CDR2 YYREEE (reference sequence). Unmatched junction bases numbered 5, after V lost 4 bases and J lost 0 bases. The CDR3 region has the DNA TGTGCCAGCAGCCTAGGACAGGGTCCTAACTATGGCTACACCTTC. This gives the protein CASSLGQGPNYGYTF.

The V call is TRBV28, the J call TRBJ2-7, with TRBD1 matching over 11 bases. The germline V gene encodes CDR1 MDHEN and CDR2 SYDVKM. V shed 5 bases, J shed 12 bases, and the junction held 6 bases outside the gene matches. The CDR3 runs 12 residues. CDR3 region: CASSRGDRGWYF. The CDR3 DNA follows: TGTGCCAGCAGTAGAGGGGACAGGGGGTGGTACTTC.

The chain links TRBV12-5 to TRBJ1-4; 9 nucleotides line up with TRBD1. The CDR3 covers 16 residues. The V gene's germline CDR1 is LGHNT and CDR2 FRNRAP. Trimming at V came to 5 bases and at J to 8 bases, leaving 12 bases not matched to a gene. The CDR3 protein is CASGPPLGQGLEKLFF. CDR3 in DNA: TGTGCTAGTGGTCCACCCCTTGGACAGGGGTTGGAAAAACTGTTTTTT. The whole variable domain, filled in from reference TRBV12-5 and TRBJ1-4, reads DARVTQTPRHKVTEMGQEVTMRCQPILGHNTVFWYRQTMMQGLELLAYFRNRAPLDDSGMPKDRFSAEMPDATLATLKIQPSEPRDSAVYFCASGPPLGQGLEKLFFGSGTQLSVL.

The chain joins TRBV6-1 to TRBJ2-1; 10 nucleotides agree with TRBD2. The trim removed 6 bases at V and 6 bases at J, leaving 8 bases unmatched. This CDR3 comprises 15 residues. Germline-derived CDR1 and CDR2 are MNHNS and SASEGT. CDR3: CASRKETSGTNEQFF. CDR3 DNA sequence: TGTGCCAGCAGAAAGGAAACTAGCGGGACCAATGAGCAGTTCTTC.

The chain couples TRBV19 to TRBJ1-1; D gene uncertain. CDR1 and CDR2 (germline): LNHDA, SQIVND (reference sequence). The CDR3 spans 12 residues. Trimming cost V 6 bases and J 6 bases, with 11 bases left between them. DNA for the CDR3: TGTGCCAGTAGCATGCCACCAGCTGAAGCTTTCTTT. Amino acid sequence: CASSMPPAEAFF.

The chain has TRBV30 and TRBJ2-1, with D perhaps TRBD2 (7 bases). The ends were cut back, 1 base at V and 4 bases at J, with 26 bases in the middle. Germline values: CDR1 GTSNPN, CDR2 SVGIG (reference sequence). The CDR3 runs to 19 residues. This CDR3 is CAWSGGGTTLRGVYNEQFF. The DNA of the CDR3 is TGTGCCTGGAGTGGGGGAGGGACTACCCTTAGGGGGGTTTACAATGAGCAGTTCTTC. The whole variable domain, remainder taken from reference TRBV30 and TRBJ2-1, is SQTIHQWPATLVQPVGSPLSLECTVEGTSNPNLYWYRQAAGRGLQLLFYSVGIGQISSEVPQNLSASRPQDRQFILSSKKLLLSDSGFYLCAWSGGGTTLRGVYNEQFFGPGTRLTVL.